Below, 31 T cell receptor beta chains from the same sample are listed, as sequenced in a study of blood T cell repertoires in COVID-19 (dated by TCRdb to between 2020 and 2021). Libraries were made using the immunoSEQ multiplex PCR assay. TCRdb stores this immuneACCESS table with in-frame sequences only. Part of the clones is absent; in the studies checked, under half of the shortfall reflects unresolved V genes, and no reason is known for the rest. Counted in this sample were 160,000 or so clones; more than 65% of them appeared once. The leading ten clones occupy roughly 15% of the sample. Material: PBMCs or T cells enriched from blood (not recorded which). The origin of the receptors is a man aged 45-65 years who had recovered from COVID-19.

CDR3 DNA: TGTGCCAGCTCACCAGGAGCTCCGAGCTCTGGAAACACCATATATTTT. The encoded protein is CASSPGAPSSGNTIYF. The rearrangement uses TRBV18 and TRBJ1-3, with D unresolved. The germline V gene encodes CDR1 KGHSH and CDR2 LQKENI. This CDR3 spans 16 amino acids. Trimming stripped 2 bases from V and 0 bases from J, with 11 bases between.

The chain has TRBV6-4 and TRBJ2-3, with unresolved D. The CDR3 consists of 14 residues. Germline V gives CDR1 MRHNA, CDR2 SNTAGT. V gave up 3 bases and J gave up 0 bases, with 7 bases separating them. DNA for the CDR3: TGTGCCAGCAGTGAAGTCAGTAGCACAGATACGCAGTATTTT. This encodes CASSEVSSTDTQYF.

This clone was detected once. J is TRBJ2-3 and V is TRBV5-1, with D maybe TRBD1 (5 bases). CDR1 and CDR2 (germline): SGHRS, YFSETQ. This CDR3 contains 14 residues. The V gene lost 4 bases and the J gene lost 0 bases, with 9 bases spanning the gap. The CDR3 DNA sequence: TGCGCCAGCAGCCAAGACAGTAGCACAGATACGCAGTATTTT. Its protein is CASSQDSSTDTQYF.

The CDR3 here is CASSPIKDSYGYTF. The DNA of the CDR3 is TGTGCCAGCTCACCAATAAAAGACAGCTATGGCTACACCTTC. This rearrangement joins TRBV18 to TRBJ1-2; D is possibly TRBD1 (5 bases). V was pared by 2 bases and J by 4 bases, with 11 bases between. Per germline, CDR1 KGHSH and CDR2 LQKENI. The CDR3 is made up of 14 amino acids.

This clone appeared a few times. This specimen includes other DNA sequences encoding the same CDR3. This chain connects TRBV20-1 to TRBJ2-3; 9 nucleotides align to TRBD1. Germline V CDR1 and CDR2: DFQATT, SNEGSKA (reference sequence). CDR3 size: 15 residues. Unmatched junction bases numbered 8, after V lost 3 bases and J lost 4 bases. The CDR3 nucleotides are TGCAGTGCTAGTGGGGGACAGGGATTCGCAGATACGCAGTATTTT. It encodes CSASGGQGFADTQYF.

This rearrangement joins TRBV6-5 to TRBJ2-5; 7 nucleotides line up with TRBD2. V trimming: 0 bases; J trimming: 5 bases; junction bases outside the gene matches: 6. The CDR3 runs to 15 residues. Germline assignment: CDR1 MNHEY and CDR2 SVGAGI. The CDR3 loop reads CASSYSWGRAETQYF. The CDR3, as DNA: TGTGCCAGCAGTTACTCGTGGGGGAGGGCTGAGACCCAGTACTTC.

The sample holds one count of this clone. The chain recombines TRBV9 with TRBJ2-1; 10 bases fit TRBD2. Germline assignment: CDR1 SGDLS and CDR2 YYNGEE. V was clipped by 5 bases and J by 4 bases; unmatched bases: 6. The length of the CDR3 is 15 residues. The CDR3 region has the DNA TGTGCCAGCAGTTCCGTACTAGCGGGGTACAATGAGCAGTTCTTC. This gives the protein CASSSVLAGYNEQFF.

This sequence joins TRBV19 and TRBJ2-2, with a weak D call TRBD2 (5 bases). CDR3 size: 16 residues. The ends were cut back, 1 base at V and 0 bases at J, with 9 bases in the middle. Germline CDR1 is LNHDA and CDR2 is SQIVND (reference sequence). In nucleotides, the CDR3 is TGTGCCAGTAGTATAGGGTCGACTACGAACACCGGGGAGCTGTTTTTT. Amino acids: CASSIGSTTNTGELFF. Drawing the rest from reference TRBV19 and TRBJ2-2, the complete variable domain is DGGITQSPKYLFRKEGQNVTLSCEQNLNHDAMYWYRQDPGQGLRLIYYSQIVNDFQKGDIAEGYSVSREKKESFPLTVTSAQKNPTAFYLCASSIGSTTNTGELFFGEGSRLTVL.

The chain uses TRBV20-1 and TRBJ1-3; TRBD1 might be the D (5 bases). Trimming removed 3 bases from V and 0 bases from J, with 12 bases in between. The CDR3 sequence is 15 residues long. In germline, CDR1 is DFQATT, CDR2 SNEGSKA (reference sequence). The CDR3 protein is CSASTGSSSGNTIYF. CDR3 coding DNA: TGCAGTGCTAGTACAGGTTCTTCCTCTGGAAACACCATATATTTT.

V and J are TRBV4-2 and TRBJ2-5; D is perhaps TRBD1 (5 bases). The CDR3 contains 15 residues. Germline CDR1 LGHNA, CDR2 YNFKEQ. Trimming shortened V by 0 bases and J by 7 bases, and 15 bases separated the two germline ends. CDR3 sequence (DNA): TGTGCCAGCAGCCAAGAAGGGTATGGGGCCAGGACCCAGTACTTC. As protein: CASSQEGYGARTQYF.

CDR3 coding DNA: TGCGCCAGCAGCCAAACAGGGGGCGGTGGCTACACCTTC. Protein product: CASSQTGGGGYTF. This chain connects TRBV4-1 to TRBJ1-2, with 9 nucleotides matching TRBD1. The V and J ends lost 2 bases and 7 bases, in that order; junction bases with no gene match: 2. Germline values: CDR1 MGHRA, CDR2 YSYEKL. The CDR3 contains 13 residues.

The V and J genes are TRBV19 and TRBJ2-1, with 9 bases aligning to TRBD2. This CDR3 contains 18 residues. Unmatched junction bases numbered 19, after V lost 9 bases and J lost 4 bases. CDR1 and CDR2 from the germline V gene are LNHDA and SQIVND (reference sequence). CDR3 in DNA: TGTGCCAGCCGAAATTTGGGTGCCGGGACTAGCTCTTACAATGAGCAGTTCTTC. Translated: CASRNLGAGTSSYNEQFF.

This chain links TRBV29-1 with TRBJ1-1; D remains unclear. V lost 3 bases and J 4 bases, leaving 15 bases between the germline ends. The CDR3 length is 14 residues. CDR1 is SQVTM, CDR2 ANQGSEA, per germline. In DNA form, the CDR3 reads TGCAGCGTTGATACTCCTAGGTTGGGCACTGAAGCTTTCTTT. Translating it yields CSVDTPRLGTEAFF.

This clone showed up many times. The CDR3 coding sequence is TGTGCCACCAGTGACCAGGGGACGCCTTATGGCTACACCTTC. This encodes CATSDQGTPYGYTF. The chain is built from TRBV24-1 and TRBJ1-2; a weak D match, TRBD1 (6 bases). CDR1 is KGHDR, CDR2 SFDVKD, per germline. CDR3 length: 14 residues. V shed 4 bases and J shed 5 bases, with 13 bases lying between them.

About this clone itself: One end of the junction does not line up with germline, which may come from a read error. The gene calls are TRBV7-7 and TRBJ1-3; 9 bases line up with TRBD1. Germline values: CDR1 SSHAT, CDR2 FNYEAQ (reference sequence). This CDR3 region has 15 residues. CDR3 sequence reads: CASSAGTGTGNTIYF. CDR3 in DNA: TGTGCTAGCAGCGCCGGGACAGGGACTGGAAACACCATATATTTT.

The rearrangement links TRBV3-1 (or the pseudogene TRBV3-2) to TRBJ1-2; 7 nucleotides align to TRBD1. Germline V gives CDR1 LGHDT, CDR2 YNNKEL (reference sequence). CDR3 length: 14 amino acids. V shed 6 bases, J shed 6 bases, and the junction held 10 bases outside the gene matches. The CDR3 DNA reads TGTGCCAGCAGTAGAACAGGGGTACGTGATGGCTACACCTTC. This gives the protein CASSRTGVRDGYTF.

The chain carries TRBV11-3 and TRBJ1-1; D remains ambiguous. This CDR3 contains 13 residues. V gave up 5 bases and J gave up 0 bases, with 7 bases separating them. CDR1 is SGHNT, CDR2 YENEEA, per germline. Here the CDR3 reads CASSTSVNTEAFF. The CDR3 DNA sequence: TGTGCCAGCAGCACCTCAGTGAACACTGAAGCTTTCTTT. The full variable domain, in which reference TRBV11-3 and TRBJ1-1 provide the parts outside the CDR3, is EAGVVQSPRYKIIEKKQPVAFWCNPISGHNTLYWYLQNLGQGPELLIRYENEEAVDDSQLPKDRFSAERLKGVDSTLKIQPAELGDSAVYLCASSTSVNTEAFFGQGTRLTVV.

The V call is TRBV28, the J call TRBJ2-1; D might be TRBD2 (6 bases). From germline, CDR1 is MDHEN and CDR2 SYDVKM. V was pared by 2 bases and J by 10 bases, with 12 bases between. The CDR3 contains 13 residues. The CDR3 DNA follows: TGTGCCAGCAGTTTAGGAGGGTCCGGCGAGCAGTTCTTC. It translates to CASSLGGSGEQFF. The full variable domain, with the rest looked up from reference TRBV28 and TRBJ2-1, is DVKVTQSSRYLVKRTGEKVFLECVQDMDHENMFWYRQDPGLGLRLIYFSYDVKMKEKGDIPEGYSVSREKKERFSLILESASTNQTSMYLCASSLGGSGEQFFGPGTRLTVL.

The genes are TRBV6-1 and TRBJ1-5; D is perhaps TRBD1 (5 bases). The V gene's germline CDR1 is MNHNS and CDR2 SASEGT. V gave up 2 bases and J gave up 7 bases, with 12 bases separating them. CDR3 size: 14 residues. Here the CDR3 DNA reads TGTGCCAGCAGTGAAAGCGGGACCTGGCAGCCCCAGCATTTT. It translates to CASSESGTWQPQHF.

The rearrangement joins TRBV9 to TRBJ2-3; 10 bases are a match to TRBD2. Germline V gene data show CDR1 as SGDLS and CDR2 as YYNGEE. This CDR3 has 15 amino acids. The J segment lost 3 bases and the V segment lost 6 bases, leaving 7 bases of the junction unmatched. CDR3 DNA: TGTGCCAGCACGCTAGCGGGGGTCGGGACAGATACGCAGTATTTT. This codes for CASTLAGVGTDTQYF.

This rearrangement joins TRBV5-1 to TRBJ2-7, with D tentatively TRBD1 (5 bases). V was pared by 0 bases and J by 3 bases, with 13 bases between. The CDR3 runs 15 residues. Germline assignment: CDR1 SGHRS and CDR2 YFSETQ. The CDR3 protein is CASSLDQGPVYEQYF. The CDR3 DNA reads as TGCGCCAGCAGCTTGGATCAGGGCCCCGTCTACGAGCAGTACTTC.

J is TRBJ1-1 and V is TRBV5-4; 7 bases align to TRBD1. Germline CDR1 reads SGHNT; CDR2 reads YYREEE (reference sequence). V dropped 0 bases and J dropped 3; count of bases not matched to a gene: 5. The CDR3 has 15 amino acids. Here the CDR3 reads CASSLEGRGDTEAFF. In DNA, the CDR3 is TGTGCCAGCAGCTTGGAGGGCAGGGGGGACACTGAAGCTTTCTTT.

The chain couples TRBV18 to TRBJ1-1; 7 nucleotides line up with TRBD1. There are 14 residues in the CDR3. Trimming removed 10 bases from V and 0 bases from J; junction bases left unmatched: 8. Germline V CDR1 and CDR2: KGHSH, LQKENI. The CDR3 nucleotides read TGTGCCACCGCACCGGGGACAGTGAACACTGAAGCTTTCTTT. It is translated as CATAPGTVNTEAFF. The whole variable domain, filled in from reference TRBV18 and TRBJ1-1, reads NAGVMQNPRHLVRRRGQEARLRCSPMKGHSHVYWYRQLPEEGLKFMVYLQKENIIDESGMPKERFSAEFPKEGPSILRIQQVVRGDSAAYFCATAPGTVNTEAFFGQGTRLTVV.

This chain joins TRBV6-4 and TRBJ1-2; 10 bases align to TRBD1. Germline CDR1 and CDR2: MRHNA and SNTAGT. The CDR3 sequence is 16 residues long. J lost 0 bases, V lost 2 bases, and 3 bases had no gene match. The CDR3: CASSDQGQGANYGYTF. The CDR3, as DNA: TGTGCCAGCAGTGACCAAGGACAGGGGGCTAACTATGGCTACACCTTC.

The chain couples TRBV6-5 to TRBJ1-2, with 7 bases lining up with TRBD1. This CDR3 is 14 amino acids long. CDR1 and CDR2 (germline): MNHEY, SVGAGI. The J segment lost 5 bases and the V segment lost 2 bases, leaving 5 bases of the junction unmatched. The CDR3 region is CASSYEPGQYGYTF. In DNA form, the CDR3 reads TGTGCCAGCAGTTACGAGCCGGGACAGTATGGCTACACCTTC.

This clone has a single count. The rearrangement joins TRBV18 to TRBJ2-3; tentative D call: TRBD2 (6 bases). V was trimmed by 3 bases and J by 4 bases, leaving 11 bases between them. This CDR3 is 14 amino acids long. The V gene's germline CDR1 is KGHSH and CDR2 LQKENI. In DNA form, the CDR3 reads TGTGCCAGCTCACCCTCGACTAGGTCAGATACGCAGTATTTT. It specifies CASSPSTRSDTQYF. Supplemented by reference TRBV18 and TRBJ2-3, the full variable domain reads NAGVMQNPRHLVRRRGQEARLRCSPMKGHSHVYWYRQLPEEGLKFMVYLQKENIIDESGMPKERFSAEFPKEGPSILRIQQVVRGDSAAYFCASSPSTRSDTQYFGPGTRLTVL.

Written as DNA, the CDR3 is TGTGCCAGCAGCCACTGGACAGGCGGAACTAACTATGGCTACACCTTC. Encoded protein: CASSHWTGGTNYGYTF. V gene TRBV3-1 (or the pseudogene TRBV3-2) combines with J gene TRBJ1-2; TRBD1 agrees at 7 bases. This CDR3 spans 16 amino acids. CDR1 is LGHDT and CDR2 is YNNKEL in the germline V gene (reference sequence). With 3 bases clipped from V and 0 bases from J, the junction kept 7 bases outside the gene matches.

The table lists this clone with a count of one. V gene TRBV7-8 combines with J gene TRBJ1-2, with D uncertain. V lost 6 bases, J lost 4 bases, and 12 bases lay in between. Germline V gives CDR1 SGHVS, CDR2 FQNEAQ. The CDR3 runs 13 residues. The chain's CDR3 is CASREGLGYGYTF. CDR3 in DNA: TGTGCCAGCAGAGAGGGCCTAGGCTATGGCTACACCTTC.

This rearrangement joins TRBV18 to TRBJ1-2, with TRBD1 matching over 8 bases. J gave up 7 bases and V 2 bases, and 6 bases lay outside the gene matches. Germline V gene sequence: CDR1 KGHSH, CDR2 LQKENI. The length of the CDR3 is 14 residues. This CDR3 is CASSPDQGARGYTF. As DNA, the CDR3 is TGTGCCAGCTCACCAGATCAGGGGGCTCGTGGCTACACCTTC. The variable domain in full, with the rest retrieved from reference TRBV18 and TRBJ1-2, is NAGVMQNPRHLVRRRGQEARLRCSPMKGHSHVYWYRQLPEEGLKFMVYLQKENIIDESGMPKERFSAEFPKEGPSILRIQQVVRGDSAAYFCASSPDQGARGYTFGSGTRLTVV.

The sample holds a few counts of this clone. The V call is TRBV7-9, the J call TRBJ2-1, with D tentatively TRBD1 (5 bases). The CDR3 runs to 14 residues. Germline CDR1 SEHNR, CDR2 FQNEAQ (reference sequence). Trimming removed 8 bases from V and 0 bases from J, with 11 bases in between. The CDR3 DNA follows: TGTGCCAGCTACGACAGCCGCTCCTACAATGAGCAGTTCTTC. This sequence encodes CASYDSRSYNEQFF. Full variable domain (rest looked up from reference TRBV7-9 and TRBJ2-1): DTGVSQNPRHKITKRGQNVTFRCDPISEHNRLYWYRQTLGQGPEFLTYFQNEAQLEKSRLLSDRFSAERPKGSFSTLEIQRTEQGDSAMYLCASYDSRSYNEQFFGPGTRLTVL.

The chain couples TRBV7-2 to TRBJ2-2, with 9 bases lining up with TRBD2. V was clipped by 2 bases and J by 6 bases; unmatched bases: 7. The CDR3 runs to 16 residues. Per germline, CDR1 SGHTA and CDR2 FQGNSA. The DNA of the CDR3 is TGTGCCAGCAGCTTAAAGATGTTAGCGGGGGCCGGGGAGCTGTTTTTT. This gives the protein CASSLKMLAGAGELFF. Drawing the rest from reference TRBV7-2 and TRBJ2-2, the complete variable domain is GAGVSQSPSNKVTEKGKDVELRCDPISGHTALYWYRQSLGQGLEFLIYFQGNSAPDKSGLPSDRFSAERTGGSVSTLTIQRTQQEDSAVYLCASSLKMLAGAGELFFGEGSRLTVL.